Reported below is one T cell receptor beta chain. This entry comes from a study of blood T cell repertoires in COVID-19. V gave up 1 base and J gave up 2 bases, with 12 bases separating them. Per the germline V gene, CDR1 is MGHRA and CDR2 is YSYEKL. This CDR3 is built from 16 residues. Only in-frame clones appear in the TCRdb table, and some are missing; sequencing was by immunoSEQ multiplex PCR. The sample holds some 300,000 clones, roughly 86% seen once. The TCR comes from a man aged 65 to 79 with acute or convalescent COVID-19. The chain couples TRBV4-1 to TRBJ1-3; D might be TRBD1 (6 bases). The material sequenced was peripheral blood. In DNA, the CDR3 is TGCGCCAGCAGCCAAGGGAACAGGGTTGCTGGAAACACCATATATTTT. Translating it yields CASSQGNRVAGNTIYF.